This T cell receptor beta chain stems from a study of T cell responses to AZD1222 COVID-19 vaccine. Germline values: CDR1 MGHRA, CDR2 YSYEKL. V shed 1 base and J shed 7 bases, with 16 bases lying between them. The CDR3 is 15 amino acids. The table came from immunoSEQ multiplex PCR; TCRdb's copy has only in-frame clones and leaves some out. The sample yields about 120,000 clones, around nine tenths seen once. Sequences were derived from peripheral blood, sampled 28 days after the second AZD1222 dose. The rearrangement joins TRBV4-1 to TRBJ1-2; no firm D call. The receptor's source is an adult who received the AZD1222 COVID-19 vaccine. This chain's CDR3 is CASSQVLNPGRGYTF. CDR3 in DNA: TGCGCCAGCAGCCAAGTATTAAACCCAGGACGTGGCTACACCTTC.